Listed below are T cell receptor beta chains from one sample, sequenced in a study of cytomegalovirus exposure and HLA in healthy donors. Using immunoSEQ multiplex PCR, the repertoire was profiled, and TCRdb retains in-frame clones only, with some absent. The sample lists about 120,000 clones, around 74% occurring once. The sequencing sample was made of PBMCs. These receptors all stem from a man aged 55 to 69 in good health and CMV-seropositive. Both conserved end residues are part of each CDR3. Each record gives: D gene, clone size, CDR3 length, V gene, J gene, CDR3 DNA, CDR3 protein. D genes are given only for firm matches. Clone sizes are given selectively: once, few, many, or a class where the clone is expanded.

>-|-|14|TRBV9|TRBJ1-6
TGTGCCAGCAGCGTATCAGGGGAAGGGGCGGCTCTCCACTTT
CASSVSGEGAALHF
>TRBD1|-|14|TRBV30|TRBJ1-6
TGTGCCTGGAGCTTAGGACAGGAGAATTCACCCCTCCACTTT
CAWSLGQENSPLHF
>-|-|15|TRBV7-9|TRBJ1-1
TGTGCCAGCAGCCGCTTAAATCCCGCGGGCACTGAAGCTTTCTTT
CASSRLNPAGTEAFF
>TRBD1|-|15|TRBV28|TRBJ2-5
TGTGCCAGCAGTCCCCCCCGGGACAGGGAAGAGACCCAGTACTTC
CASSPPRDREETQYF
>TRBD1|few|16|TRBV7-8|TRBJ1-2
TGTGCCAGCAGCTTTAACGGTCAGACAGGGACCTATGGCTACACCTTC
CASSFNGQTGTYGYTF
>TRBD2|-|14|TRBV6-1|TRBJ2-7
TGTGCCAGCAGAAGAGCGGGAGAGTTGTTAGGGCAGTACTTC
CASRRAGELLGQYF
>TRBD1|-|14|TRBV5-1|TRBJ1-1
TGCGCCAGCAGCTCACAGGGGATAACAGGTGAAGCTTTCTTT
CASSSQGITGEAFF
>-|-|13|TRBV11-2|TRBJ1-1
TGTGCCAGCAGCTTTAGGGAGGAGGTTACGGCTTTCTTT
CASSFREEVTAFF
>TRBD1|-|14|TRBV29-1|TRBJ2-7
TGCAGCGTTGGGGACCCGGGACAGGAATACGAGCAGTACTTC
CSVGDPGQEYEQYF
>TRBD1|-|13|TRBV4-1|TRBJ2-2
TGCGCCAGCGGGACAGCGGTGTCCGGGGAGCTGTTTTTT
CASGTAVSGELFF